This T cell receptor beta chain was sequenced during a study of PD-1 blockade in classical Hodgkin lymphoma. Study overall: Patients were administered nivolumab (3 mg/kg intravenously) every 2 weeks.

Autologous stem cell transplantation was followed by relapse in every patient, and brentuximab vedotin exposure varied. The CDR3 loop spans 14 amino acids. CDR1 and CDR2 from the germline V gene are SGDLS and YYNGEE. Between the trimmed V and J ends, which lost 1 base and 2 bases, there was a span of 9 bases. Whole-study findings and limits: CD4+ TCR diversity, unlike CD8+, climbed significantly by C4D1.

A word on this clone: What it binds is not known.

Profiled with immunoSEQ multiplex PCR; TCRdb holds only in-frame clones, not every one. This table holds tens of thousands of clones, around 82% found once. V is TRBV9 and J is TRBJ1-1; TRBD1 might be the D (6 bases). This material consisted of peripheral blood mononuclear cells (PBMCs), taken at baseline. This TCR was recovered from a human donor with classical Hodgkin lymphoma. CDR3 in DNA: TGTGCCAGCAGCGTACAGGGGAGTAACACTGAAGCTTTCTTT. It specifies CASSVQGSNTEAFF. Drawing the rest from reference TRBV9 and TRBJ1-1, the complete variable domain is DSGVTQTPKHLITATGQRVTLRCSPRSGDLSVYWYQQSLDQGLQFLIQYYNGEERAKGNILERFSAQQFPDLHSELNLSSLELGDSALYFCASSVQGSNTEAFFGQGTRLTVV.